The sample holds many counts of the clone carrying this T cell receptor (beta chain). The sample originates from a study of regulatory T cells in long-lasting Graves disease. Germline loops: CDR1 SGHTA, CDR2 FQGNSA. This CDR3 spans 18 amino acids. The germline V and J ends were trimmed by 4 bases and 6 bases, with 24 bases remaining between them. TCR beta libraries were built with iRepertoire HTBI primers and Arm-PCR of CDR3 regions. TCRdb re-analysed the multiplex PCR reads in MiXCR, keeping a single row per CDR3 protein. The sample contains about 290,000 distinct CDR3 sequences, 22% of which appear only once. As for time point: persistent/refractory GD, antithyroid drugs over 5 years with positive TRAb. PBMC-extracted RNA yielded the TCR library.

This TCR came from a female donor with Graves disease. The J gene is TRBJ1-4, the V gene TRBV7-2, with D possibly TRBD1 on 5 matching bases. Sequences were derived from peripheral blood mononuclear cells (PBMCs), sampled when the disease was refractory, from a patient treated with antithyroid drugs. The CDR3 sequence is CASSSKARGNLFHEKLFF. DNA for the CDR3: TGTGCCAGCAGCTCAAAAGCGAGGGGCAACCTTTTTCATGAAAAACTGTTTTTT.